Following are 11 T cell receptor beta chains from one sample sequenced in a study of blood T cell repertoires in COVID-19. TCRdb's copy holds only in-frame clones and misses some; the assay was immunoSEQ multiplex PCR. The sample gives fewer than 500,000 clones, about 90% of which show up once; more than 0.7% is in the top ten. The sequencing sample was made of peripheral blood. The receptors were sampled from a man aged 18 to 30 with COVID-19, enrolled during active disease.

The chain has TRBV6-6 and TRBJ2-7, with 9 bases aligning to TRBD1. Germline V CDR1 and CDR2: MNHNY, SVGAGI (reference sequence). The CDR3 sequence is 16 residues long. After removal of 2 bases from V and 1 base from J, the junction contained 6 bases not matched to a gene. Written as DNA, the CDR3 is TGTGCCAGCAGTTACAGTTTCGGGACAGGGTCCTACGAGCAGTACTTC. Amino acids: CASSYSFGTGSYEQYF.

This clone occurred a few times. The CDR3 DNA reads as TGCAGCGTTTGGGACAGCTATGGCTACACCTTC. Residues: CSVWDSYGYTF. V and J are TRBV29-1 and TRBJ1-2, with 7 positions matching TRBD1. The CDR3 covers 11 residues. Germline values: CDR1 SQVTM, CDR2 ANQGSEA. V lost 5 bases, J lost 4 bases, and 1 base stayed unmatched.

CDR3 amino acids: CASSQDWTRVNYGYTF. CDR3 DNA sequence: TGCGCCAGCAGCCAAGATTGGACACGAGTTAACTATGGCTACACCTTC. This chain links TRBV4-1 with TRBJ1-2; perhaps TRBD1 as D (5 bases). The V gene lost 0 bases and the J gene lost 1 base, with 12 bases spanning the gap. Germline V CDR1 and CDR2: MGHRA, YSYEKL. The CDR3 loop spans 16 amino acids.

This clone was seen a handful of times. CDR3 region: CASTPTQGPYGYTF. The CDR3 DNA reads TGTGCCAGTACCCCAACCCAGGGGCCCTATGGCTACACCTTC. The genes are TRBV19 and TRBJ1-2, with D perhaps matching TRBD1 (6 bases). This CDR3 comprises 14 residues. V was shortened by 7 bases and J by 4 bases, with 16 bases between the two germline ends. Germline lookup yields CDR1 LNHDA and CDR2 SQIVND (reference sequence).

The V gene is TRBV19, the J gene TRBJ1-5; D is uncertain. This CDR3 comprises 15 residues. Deletions cut 7 bases from V and 0 bases from J, with 13 bases between. Per germline, CDR1 LNHDA and CDR2 SQIVND (reference sequence). CDR3 nucleotide sequence: TGTGCCAGTATCCCCACAGATTATAGCAATCAGCCCCAGCATTTT. Encoded protein: CASIPTDYSNQPQHF.

This chain links TRBV18 with TRBJ1-1, with 7 bases that match TRBD1. The CDR3 length is 14 residues. CDR1 KGHSH and CDR2 LQKENI come from the germline V gene. V lost 5 bases and J lost 4; bases outside the gene matches: 7. Here the CDR3 reads CASSATGEATEAFF. CDR3 nucleotides: TGTGCCAGCTCAGCAACAGGGGAAGCCACTGAAGCTTTCTTT.

The chain combines TRBV4-1 with TRBJ2-7; 7 bases line up with TRBD2. CDR1 MGHRA and CDR2 YSYEKL come from the germline V gene. This CDR3 is 17 amino acids long. J lost 2 bases, V lost 1 base, and 11 bases had no gene match. The CDR3 DNA sequence: TGCGCCAGCAGCCAAGTAGCGCCTAGCGGAGGGGCCTACGAGCAGTACTTC. Translation: CASSQVAPSGGAYEQYF.

A remark on this clone: The same CDR3 also results from other DNA sequences found in this sample. J is TRBJ2-7 and V is TRBV18; TRBD1 aligns across 9 bases. The germline gives CDR1 KGHSH, CDR2 LQKENI. J lost 5 bases, V lost 2 bases, and 4 bases had no gene match. This CDR3 contains 14 residues. The DNA of the CDR3 is TGTGCCAGCTCACCAGGGACAGGGAGTGACGAGCAGTACTTC. The encoded protein is CASSPGTGSDEQYF.

The chain joins TRBV10-2 to TRBJ2-4, with D hard to call. Germline CDR1 reads WSHSY; CDR2 reads SAAADI. The CDR3 is made up of 13 amino acids. Trimming shortened V by 7 bases and J by 9 bases, and 16 bases separated the two germline ends. The CDR3 spells CASTPREEGIQYF. The CDR3 bases are TGCGCCAGCACGCCGCGCGAGGAAGGCATTCAGTACTTC.

This clone was recorded once. V and J are TRBV7-2 and TRBJ2-7; 11 bases map to TRBD2. V was clipped by 7 bases and J by 6 bases; unmatched bases: 14. The CDR3 is 16 amino acids. Germline V CDR1 and CDR2: SGHTA, FQGNSA. The CDR3 DNA follows: TGTGCCAGCACCCTTTTGTTAGCGGGAGGGTCGGTCGAGCAGTACTTC. The encoded protein is CASTLLLAGGSVEQYF.

The chain links TRBV14 to TRBJ2-7; TRBD1 matches at 9 bases. Looked up from germline, CDR1 is SGHDN and CDR2 is FVKESK. V trimming: 0 bases; J trimming: 2 bases; junction bases outside the gene matches: 5. The CDR3 spans 16 residues. In DNA form, the CDR3 reads TGTGCCAGCAGCCAAGAGATGTGGGACAGGGCCTACGAGCAGTACTTC. Its translation is CASSQEMWDRAYEQYF.